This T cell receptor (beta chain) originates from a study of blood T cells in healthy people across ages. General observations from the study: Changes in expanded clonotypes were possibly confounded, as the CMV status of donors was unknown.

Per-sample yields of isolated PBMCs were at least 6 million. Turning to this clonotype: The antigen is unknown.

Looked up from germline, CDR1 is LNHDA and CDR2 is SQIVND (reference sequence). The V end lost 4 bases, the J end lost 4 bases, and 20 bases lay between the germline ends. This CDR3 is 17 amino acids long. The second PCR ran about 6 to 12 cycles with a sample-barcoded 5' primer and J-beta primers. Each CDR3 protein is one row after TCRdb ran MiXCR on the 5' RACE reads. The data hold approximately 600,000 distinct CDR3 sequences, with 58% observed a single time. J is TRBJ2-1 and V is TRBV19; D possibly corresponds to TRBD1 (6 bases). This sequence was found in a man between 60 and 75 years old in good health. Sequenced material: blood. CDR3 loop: CASSTDFGQWLYNEQFF. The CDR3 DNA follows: TGTGCCAGTAGTACCGACTTTGGACAGTGGCTATACAATGAGCAGTTCTTC.